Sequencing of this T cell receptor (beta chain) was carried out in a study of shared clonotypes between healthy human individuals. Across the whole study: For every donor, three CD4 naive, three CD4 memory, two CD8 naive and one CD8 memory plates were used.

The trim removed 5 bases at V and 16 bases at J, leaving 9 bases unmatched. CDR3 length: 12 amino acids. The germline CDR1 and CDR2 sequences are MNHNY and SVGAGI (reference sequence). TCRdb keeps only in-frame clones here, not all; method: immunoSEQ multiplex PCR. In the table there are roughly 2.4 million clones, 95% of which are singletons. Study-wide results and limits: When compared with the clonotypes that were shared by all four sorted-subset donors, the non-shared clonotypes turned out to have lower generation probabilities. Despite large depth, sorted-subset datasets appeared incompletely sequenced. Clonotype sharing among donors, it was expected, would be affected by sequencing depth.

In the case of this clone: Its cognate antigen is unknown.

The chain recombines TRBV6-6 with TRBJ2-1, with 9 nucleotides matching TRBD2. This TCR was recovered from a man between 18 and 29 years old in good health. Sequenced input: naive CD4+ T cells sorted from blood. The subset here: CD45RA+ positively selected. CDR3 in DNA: TGTGCCAGCAGTCTCCTGAGCGGGGGGCTTTTCTTC. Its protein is CASSLLSGGLFF.